A selection of T cell receptor beta chains follows, all from one sample in a study of shared clonotypes between healthy human individuals. Generated by immunoSEQ multiplex PCR, the TCRdb table keeps only in-frame clones and is missing some. The profile shows about 660,000 clones, approximately 74% of them singletons. The specimen was memory CD4+ T cells sorted from blood. These receptors were collected from a woman aged 25 to 39 in good health. The conserved cysteine and the conserved F or W are not part of the CDR3 here.

v_gene | CDR3aa
TRBV5-1 | ASSSTVLNTEAF
TRBV11-2 | ASSLEDRGYT
TRBV27 | ASTRDSVNTEAF
TRBV7-9 | ASSSWTSGRSNEQF
TRBV2 | ASNGQGATEAF
TRBV27 | ASSPGGAGAYGYT
TRBV11-2 | ASSPPPTSFSRNEQF
TRBV11-2 | ASSRGSGWDGTQY
TRBV11-2 | ASSFGGTNEKLF
TRBV5-1 | ASEQSGALENEQF
TRBV7-9 | ASSSNTRENIQY
TRBV18 | ASSPVRDIVTDTQY
TRBV11-2 | ASSLGGTGANEKLF
TRBV7-8 | ASSGTSGRVDTQY
TRBV5-5 | ASSPRDRVPDTQY
TRBV28 | ASSPPDRYLGYT
TRBV4-1 | ASSLVGGEGNIQY
TRBV7-8 | ASSMDRNYEQY
TRBV5-1 | ASSLGFSYNEQF
TRBV19 | ASSTGDWAHNEQF
TRBV5-5 | ASSAPTGTGTPDTQY
TRBV2 | ASSEFGAGWETQY
TRBV2 | ASSGLAGIGVETQY
TRBV5-1 | ASSPTSGRAYEQF
TRBV10-1 | ASSEAPAGGYNEQF
TRBV27 | ASRTGGFEQF
TRBV5-1 | ASSLEQGPYEQY
TRBV19 | ASRLTGEGLTEAF
TRBV7-2 | ASRRNRANTGELF
TRBV27 | ASLRTAAISYNEQF
TRBV28 | ASSWTRDYEQY
TRBV11-2 | ASSLVSGRIEAEAF
TRBV7-6 | ASSLDSSGYGTMQY
TRBV16 | ASSQREDYGYT
TRBV5-1 | ASTSGTDTQY
TRBV2 | ASNDLASYNEQF
TRBV5-4 | ASSNSQGAEGEKLF
TRBV11-2 | ASSLELWGQF
TRBV28 | ASSLPGLYYGYT
TRBV6-4 | ASSRGGGTDTQY
TRBV28 | ASSLAPRNPSGANVLT
TRBV7-7 | AIPRLNRDSQYTGELF
TRBV4-1 | ASSLRQGGGYEQY
TRBV5-1 | ASSLVSLPDTQY
TRBV5-1 | ASGPALAGGPEAF
TRBV5-1 | ASSLNPWGTRTSEQY
TRBV4-2 | ASSRIAGTGDNEQF
TRBV6-5 | ASSYTDGPSYGYT
TRBV19 | ASIPRQGAGKNTEAF
TRBV28 | ASLIQGARNEQY
TRBV7-3 | ASSTGPGNTIY
TRBV19 | ASSINGWGTDTQY
TRBV5-5 | ASSHRVGYEQY
TRBV27 | ASSLLGSSPNYGYT
TRBV2 | ASSEELAGGRGTQY
TRBV28 | ASSSHPYSTANNYGYT